This TCR beta chain derives from a study of regulatory dendritic cells for organ transplantation. Across the whole study: Monocytes received vitamin D3 on days 0 and 4, IL-10 on day 4. Day 6 dendritic cell cultures were stimulated with LPS.

CFSE-labeled sorted T cells met regulatory or mature dendritic cells for about five days. On this clone itself: Its antigen is undetermined.

The protocol was immunoSEQ multiplex PCR, while the TCRdb copy is restricted to in-frame clones and leaves out a portion. The table records nearly 11,000 clones, roughly 71% of them present only once. Study conclusions and caveats: Memory T cells were less diverse than naive, with memory CD8+ most oligoclonal. Memory CD8+ clonal expansion seemed more limited with regulatory than mature dendritic cells.

The TCR originated in a human donor in good health. The sample comprised memory CD4+ T cells from blood cultured with regulatory dendritic cells. Subset denoted: CD45RO+ memory T cells.

The CDR3 loop is CASSLGGFYNQPQHF. The CDR3 coding sequence is TGTGCCAGCAGTCTCGGCGGGTTTTATAATCAGCCCCAGCATTTT. The chain joins TRBV21-1 to TRBJ1-5. TRBV21-1 is termed a pseudogene. The CDR3 runs 15 residues.